A selection of T cell receptor beta chains follows, all from one sample in a study of cytomegalovirus exposure and HLA in healthy donors. Produced via immunoSEQ multiplex PCR; TCRdb's table is partial and in-frame only. The sample shows 150,000 or so clones, approximately 90% of them seen only once. Input material: PBMCs. These TCRs come from a woman younger than 45 in good health and CMV-seronegative. Both conserved end residues are part of each CDR3.

v_call cdr3_length cdr3_aa
TRBV6-5 13 CASRQGFQETQYF
TRBV2 17 CASSYPGLAGGRETQYF
TRBV6-5 14 CASRRRGVGTEAFF
TRBV2 16 CASSETRDRVNTEAFF
TRBV12-5 14 CASAPTDSNQPQHF
TRBV19 13 CASSGTDYNEQFF
TRBV6-1 15 CASSRDDSGANVLTF
TRBV5-1 13 CASSLDPGNTIYF
TRBV6-5 15 CASRNIPDRNYGYTF
TRBV19 13 CAARGLGDGELFF
TRBV19 16 CASSYTKALSTDTQYF
TRBV5-1 16 CASSLARGRLNTEAFF
TRBV6-6 14 CASSRGTYAYEQYF
TRBV18 15 CASSQDLGQGDGYTF
TRBV5-6 15 CASSEILAGYYGYTF
TRBV27 12 CASSFSGEFEFF
TRBV5-1 16 CASSLGQEKWTSPLHF
TRBV5-1 14 CASSQATGSGEQFF
TRBV6-6 11 CASTFSGELFF
TRBV4-2 12 CASTSLAAKLFF
TRBV7-9 14 CASSSTTGSLEQYF
TRBV5-1 14 CASSSRGSGNTIYF
TRBV5-1 15 CASSLEGQGDTEAFF
TRBV10-1 15 CASSEYGRTGTEAFF
TRBV5-4 14 CASSLGQEDYGYTF
TRBV30 15 CAWSRGTSLYNEQFF